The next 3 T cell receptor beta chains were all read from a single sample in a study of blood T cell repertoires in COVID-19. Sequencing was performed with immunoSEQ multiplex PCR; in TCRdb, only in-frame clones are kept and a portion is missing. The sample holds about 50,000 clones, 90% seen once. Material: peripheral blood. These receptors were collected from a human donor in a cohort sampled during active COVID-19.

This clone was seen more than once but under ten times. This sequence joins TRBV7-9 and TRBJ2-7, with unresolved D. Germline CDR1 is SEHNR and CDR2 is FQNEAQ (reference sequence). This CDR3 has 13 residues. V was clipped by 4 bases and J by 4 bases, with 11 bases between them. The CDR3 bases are TGTGCCAGCAGCTCCCCTTCGAGTTACGAGCAGTACTTC. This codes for CASSSPSSYEQYF.

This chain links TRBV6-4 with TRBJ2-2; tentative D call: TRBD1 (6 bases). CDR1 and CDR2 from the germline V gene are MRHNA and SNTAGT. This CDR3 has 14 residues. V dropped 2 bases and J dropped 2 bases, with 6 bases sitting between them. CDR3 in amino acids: CASSDGTNTGELFF. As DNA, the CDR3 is TGTGCCAGCAGTGACGGGACAAACACCGGGGAGCTGTTTTTT.

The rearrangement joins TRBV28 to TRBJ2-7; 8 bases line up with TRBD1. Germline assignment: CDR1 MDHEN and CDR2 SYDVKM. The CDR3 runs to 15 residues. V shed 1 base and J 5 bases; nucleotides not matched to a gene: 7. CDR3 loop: CASSLSGQGADEQYF. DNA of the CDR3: TGTGCCAGCAGTTTATCTGGGCAGGGGGCAGACGAGCAGTACTTC.